The rows below give T cell receptor beta chains drawn from one sample of a study of monozygotic twins with inflammatory bowel disease. Using the 5' RACE reads, TCRdb records one entry per CDR3 protein without DNA. The sample table sets out nearly 450,000 distinct CDR3 sequences. Sequenced material: blood. These TCRs come from a human donor with ulcerative colitis or Crohn's disease, or a healthy co-twin of an affected twin (not recorded which). The CDR3 runs from the conserved cysteine through the conserved F or W.

V,J,CDR3
TRBV27,TRBJ2-1,CASSFAGGPGYNEQFF
TRBV11-2,TRBJ2-1,CASSLDGLMTYNEQFF
TRBV5-4,TRBJ2-1,CASSLVENEQFF
TRBV29-1,TRBJ1-1,CSVERDGTEAFF
TRBV19,TRBJ2-5,CASSRGFQETQYF
TRBV20-1,TRBJ2-7,CSAREAVPTSYEQYF
TRBV27,TRBJ2-7,CASSRKQGEMDEQYF
TRBV6-5,TRBJ1-4,CASSYSGQSQGYEKLFF
TRBV5-1,TRBJ1-1,CASSTGGSNTEAFF
TRBV7-9,TRBJ2-3,CATRSGNTDTQYF
TRBV28,TRBJ2-1,CASRSGGRALNEQFF